This TCR beta chain was sequenced in a study of T cells after yellow fever vaccination. Study overall: Any fraction with a low cell number was prepared using SMART-Seq v4 Ultra Low Input. Study conclusions and caveats: Most clones from primary vaccination resurfaced after the booster (approximately 97% CD4, around 90% CD8). Abundant clonotypes (contaminants from the bulk population) could be present in FACS-sorted repertoires.

As TCR cDNA was made by 5'RACE template switching, a universal primer site and UMIs were added. TCRdb used MiXCR to reprocess the 5' RACE reads, holding one entry per CDR3 protein. The sample consists of 300,000 to 400,000 distinct CDR3 sequences, 9.5% to 15% of them appearing once. V was trimmed by 3 bases and J by 2 bases, leaving 8 bases between them. The CDR3 sequence is 13 residues long. Germline values: CDR1 MDHEN, CDR2 SYDVKM. This clonotype was seen many times. No antigen is known for it. The source material was CD4+ T cells sorted from PBMCs, sampled 15 days after the yellow fever booster vaccination. The TCR was taken from a man aged 18-30 years who received the YFV17D yellow fever vaccine. The chain combines TRBV28 with TRBJ2-7; D is possibly TRBD2 (6 bases). The CDR3 spells CASSFREPYEQYV. In DNA form, the CDR3 reads TGTGCCAGCAGTTTTCGGGAGCCCTACGAGCAGTACGTC.